A selection of T cell receptor beta chains follows, all from one sample in a study of beta chain features in type 1 diabetes. Assay used: immunoSEQ multiplex PCR; TCRdb lists only in-frame clones, some missing. The sample lists about 170,000 clones; 6.5% to 8.5% were seen once. Source material: central memory CD4+ T cells from blood. The receptors were sampled from a man between 18 and 29 years old with type 1 diabetes. Both conserved end residues are part of each CDR3. Fields, in order: D gene, V gene, clone size, J gene, CDR3 DNA, CDR3 protein. A D gene is named only where the DNA matches it firmly. Clone size is given for some rows only: seen once, a few or many times, or a class if the clone is expanded.

>NA|TRBV4-3|many|TRBJ1-2
TGCGCCAGCAGCCAAGCCGGGCACCCAAACAGGGGCTACACCTTC
CASSQAGHPNRGYTF
>NA|TRBV28|few|TRBJ1-4
TGTGCCAGCAGTCCTGCAGGCGGAAGGGGTGAAAAACTGTTTTTT
CASSPAGGRGEKLFF
>TRBD2|TRBV18|NA|TRBJ2-7
TGTGCCAGCCGGGGGGGGACCTACGAGCAGTACTTC
CASRGGTYEQYF
>NA|TRBV19|NA|TRBJ2-5
TGTGCCAGTAGTATAATAGGGCAGGGAGAGACCCAGTACTTC
CASSIIGQGETQYF
>TRBD1|TRBV10-3|NA|TRBJ2-7
TGTGCCATCAGTGAGCCGGGACAGGGGATACTTGAGCAGTACTTC
CAISEPGQGILEQYF
>TRBD2|TRBV5-4|few|TRBJ2-1
TGTGCCAGCAGCTTGGCCGGACTAGCGGGGAACAATGAGCAGTTCTTC
CASSLAGLAGNNEQFF
>TRBD1|TRBV6-5|NA|TRBJ1-4
TGTGCCAGCAGGCAGGGGGGACTGGAAAAACTGTTTTTT
CASRQGGLEKLFF
>NA|TRBV30|NA|TRBJ1-2
TGTGCCTGGAGTCCCGTCGCTAACTATGGCTACACCTTC
CAWSPVANYGYTF
>TRBD2|TRBV30|few|TRBJ2-7
TGTGCCTGGAGTGTAGGGCTAGCGGGAGTCGGGGAGCAGTACTTC
CAWSVGLAGVGEQYF
>NA|TRBV4-3|few|TRBJ2-5
TGCGCCAGCAGCCGAGGACTTGGAGAGACCCAGTACTTC
CASSRGLGETQYF
>TRBD2|TRBV10-3|few|TRBJ2-7
TGTGCCATCACCGGGACTAGCGGAGTCTACGAGCAGTACTTC
CAITGTSGVYEQYF
>NA|TRBV11-1|NA|TRBJ2-5
TGTGCCAGCAGCCTAGGCAGGAGGGAGACCCAGTACTTC
CASSLGRRETQYF
>NA|TRBV7-7|few|TRBJ1-3
TGTGCCAGCAGCTTAGATCCTTCTGGAAACACCATATATTTT
CASSLDPSGNTIYF
>TRBD1|TRBV4-3|NA|TRBJ2-7
TGCGCCAGCAGCCAAGATCGGACAGGCTTCTACGAGCAGTACTTC
CASSQDRTGFYEQYF
>NA|TRBV18|few|TRBJ1-5
TGTGCCAGCTCGGAACTCGAGGCGAGCAATCAGCCCCAGCATTTT
CASSELEASNQPQHF
>NA|TRBV5-1|NA|TRBJ2-3
TGCGCCAGCAGTCAGAGGGCCTCTCCAGATACGCAGTATTTT
CASSQRASPDTQYF
>NA|TRBV5-8|few|TRBJ2-5
TGTGCCAGCAGCTTGGCGGGGGTAAATACAGAGACCCAGTACTTC
CASSLAGVNTETQYF
>TRBD1|TRBV7-8|NA|TRBJ2-3
TGTGCCAGCAGCCCCCCACTCCGGGACAGGGGGTCAGATACGCAGTATTTT
CASSPPLRDRGSDTQYF
>TRBD1|TRBV11-2|NA|TRBJ2-1
TGTGCCAGCAGCTCGGTCCAGGGGGTTGGAAATGAGCAGTTCTTC
CASSSVQGVGNEQFF
>NA|TRBV11-2|few|TRBJ2-5
TGTGCCAGCAGCTTTTCCGGGGAGGAGACCCAGTACTTC
CASSFSGEETQYF
>TRBD1|TRBV6-5|few|TRBJ2-1
TGTGCCAGCAGGGGGACAGGGGGGATAGAGCAGTTCTTC
CASRGTGGIEQFF
>NA|TRBV30|few|TRBJ1-1
TGTGCCTGGACGGGGTTGGGGATGGAAGGCACTGAAGCTTTCTTT
CAWTGLGMEGTEAFF
>NA|TRBV28|NA|TRBJ1-4
TGTGCCATCCAGGGTCCGCCTAATGAAAAACTGTTTTTT
CAIQGPPNEKLFF
>TRBD1|TRBV4-3|NA|TRBJ1-6
TGCGCCAGCAGCCAAGATAGGGACAGTTCTTATAATTCACCCCTCCACTTT
CASSQDRDSSYNSPLHF
>NA|TRBV5-4|NA|TRBJ2-1
TGTGCCAGCAGCTTGGACAGGGCCACCTACAATGAGCAGTTCTTC
CASSLDRATYNEQFF
>NA|TRBV5-5|NA|TRBJ1-4
TGTGCCAGCAGCCGGGAAGCCACCGAAAAACTGTTTTTT
CASSREATEKLFF
>TRBD1|TRBV18|NA|TRBJ1-1
TGTGCCAGCTCACCAAGACAGGGTACTGAAGCTTTCTTT
CASSPRQGTEAFF
>TRBD1|TRBV29-1|NA|TRBJ1-1
TGCAGCTCCAAATCAGACAGGGGTCTCACTGAAGCTTTCTTT
CSSKSDRGLTEAFF
>NA|TRBV7-2|few|TRBJ2-1
TGTGCCAGCAGCTTAGATGGCCCCCCGGGAGAGCAGTTCTTC
CASSLDGPPGEQFF
>NA|TRBV5-1|few|TRBJ1-1
TGCGCCAGCAGCTTGGGGTGGACACTGAACACTGAAGCTTTCTTT
CASSLGWTLNTEAFF
>NA|TRBV5-1|few|TRBJ2-7
TGCGCCAGCAGCACGGGTTCAGATTCCTACGAGCAGTACTTC
CASSTGSDSYEQYF
>NA|TRBV27|NA|TRBJ2-5
TGTGCCAGCAGTGTCAGGGTGAGGGAGACCCAGTACTTC
CASSVRVRETQYF
>NA|TRBV15|few|TRBJ1-1
TGTGCCACCAGCAGAGTTGGTAGTGGCACTGAAGCTTTCTTT
CATSRVGSGTEAFF
>TRBD2|TRBV27|NA|TRBJ2-2
TGTGCCAGCAGCGATAGCGGGGGGGCCGGATGGACCGGGGAGCTGTTTTTT
CASSDSGGAGWTGELFF
>NA|TRBV7-9|few|TRBJ1-2
TGTGCCAGCAGTTATTCAGGGAACTATGGCTACACCTTC
CASSYSGNYGYTF
>TRBD2|TRBV6-6|NA|TRBJ2-1
TGTGCCAGCAGAAATAGCGGGAGGGGGGAGTTCTTC
CASRNSGRGEFF
>TRBD1|TRBV4-2|few|TRBJ2-5
TGTGCCAGCAGCCAAGATCTGGGACAGGGGGCCTTTGGAGCAGGGGAGACCCAGTACTTC
CASSQDLGQGAFGAGETQYF
>NA|TRBV28|NA|TRBJ1-2
TGTGCCAGCAGCTCTTGGGGGGGCTATGGCTACACCTTC
CASSSWGGYGYTF
>NA|TRBV28|NA|TRBJ1-2
TGTGCCAGCAGTTTACGGCAGACGGGGGGCTACACCTTC
CASSLRQTGGYTF
>TRBD2|TRBV11-1|NA|TRBJ2-7
TGTGCCAGCAGCAAACTAGCGGGAGGAGGCGAGCAGTACTTC
CASSKLAGGGEQYF